What follows is one T cell receptor (beta chain) and its context. What it recognizes is unknown. The junction departs from germline at one end; a sequencing error may be responsible. This specimen belongs to a study of tumor-infiltrating lymphocytes in primary liver carcinoma. Study in general: Each sample had roughly 3.5 to 8 million productive TCRbeta reads regardless of tissue type.

With around 490 ng total RNA as template and a constant-region primer, TCR beta cDNA was made. Modified slightly, ARM-PCR produced TCR beta libraries over three nested multiplex PCR rounds. TCRdb independently ran MiXCR on the multiplex PCR reads; one entry per CDR3 protein. The repertoire holds some 30,000 distinct CDR3 sequences, with 76% as singletons. Study outcomes and limitations: Relative to blood, tumors carried a significantly larger fraction of the repertoire in their top 250 clones (p = 0.039). A fraction of only about 8-25% of top clones appeared in all five tumor regions.

From around 18-30 mg of unsorted bulk tissue, DNA and RNA were co-extracted together. Every tumor sample analyzed contained over 75% viable tumor cells. Material for sequencing was liver tumor tissue from sampling region 5. Described subset: tumor region T5, tumor centre. The sequence was obtained from a man in his forties with primary liver carcinoma and hepatitis B virus infection.

DNA for the CDR3: TGTGCCAGCAGCTCCATACGGGGGGCCATACATAACGAGCAATACTTC. As protein: CASSSIRGAIHNEQYF. The chain combines TRBV11-2 with TRBJ2-7; D is perhaps TRBD2 (7 bases). This CDR3 region has 16 residues. CDR1 is SGHAT and CDR2 is FQNNGV in the germline V gene.